The source of this T cell receptor (beta chain) is a study of blood T cell repertoires in COVID-19. Study background: COVID-19 samples, acute and convalescent, were from the United States, Italy and Spain. Sample material is recorded as cDNA or gDNA derived from T cells, B-cell-depleted T cells, or PBMCs.

Per the original data handling: Reference gene primer amplification yielded estimated nucleated cell counts. Profiling relied on immunoSEQ multiplex PCR, and the TCRdb table lists in-frame clones only, not all of them. The D gene and trimming were derived from the DNA, and the V and J assignments and clone size from that table. The profile shows approximately 130,000 clones, approximately 84% of them singletons. The CDR3 has 14 residues. The V gene lost 0 bases and the J gene lost 1 base, with 7 bases spanning the gap. Germline-derived CDR1 and CDR2 are SGHRS and YFSETQ. V gene TRBV5-1 combines with J gene TRBJ1-2; perhaps TRBD1 as D (5 bases). Source material: peripheral blood. The source is a human donor in a cohort sampled during active COVID-19. CDR3 sequence reads: CASSLGQLNYGYTF. For the CDR3, the DNA is TGCGCCAGCAGCTTGGGACAGCTTAACTATGGCTACACCTTC. Full variable domain (rest looked up from reference TRBV5-1 and TRBJ1-2): KAGVTQTPRYLIKTRGQQVTLSCSPISGHRSVSWYQQTPGQGLQFLFEYFSETQRNKGNFPGRFSGRQFSNSRSEMNVSTLELGDSALYLCASSLGQLNYGYTFGSGTRLTVV.